This record covers a single T cell receptor beta chain. Its antigen is currently unknown. This specimen belongs to a study of cytomegalovirus exposure and HLA in healthy donors. Findings and caveats of the study: One variant, a missense change in DCLRE1C, was linked in a later analysis to TCR beta V- and J-gene trimming. Associated with cytomegalovirus, according to the listing, were 164 TCR beta chains.

PCR was performed using 60 Vbeta and 13 Jbeta primers. Assay: immunoSEQ multiplex PCR; the TCRdb copy retains only in-frame clones and omits some. The sample contains 130,000 or so clones, over 60% of which appear only once. The receptor was isolated from a woman between 35 and 50 years old in good health and CMV-seropositive. Sequencing used PBMCs.

CDR3 in amino acids: CASSSGQLGVNEKLFF. The CDR3 coding sequence is TGTGCCAGCTCATCGGGACAGTTGGGGGTTAATGAAAAACTGTTTTTT. This chain uses TRBV18 with TRBJ1-4; TRBD1 aligns across 7 bases. The CDR3 spans 16 residues. CDR1 is KGHSH and CDR2 is LQKENI in the germline V gene. V shed 5 bases, J shed 4 bases, and the junction held 10 bases outside the gene matches. The full variable domain, its missing parts supplied by reference TRBV18 and TRBJ1-4, is NAGVMQNPRHLVRRRGQEARLRCSPMKGHSHVYWYRQLPEEGLKFMVYLQKENIIDESGMPKERFSAEFPKEGPSILRIQQVVRGDSAAYFCASSSGQLGVNEKLFFGSGTQLSVL.